The T cell receptor beta chain described here comes from a study of shared clonotypes between healthy human individuals. CDR1 is MDHEN and CDR2 is SYDVKM in the germline V gene. There are 13 residues in the CDR3. V lost 9 bases, J lost 1 base, and 2 bases stayed unmatched. This clone was recorded once. The table came from immunoSEQ multiplex PCR; TCRdb's copy has only in-frame clones and leaves some out. The data hold about 530,000 clones, with almost 97% observed a single time. The receptor was isolated from a woman aged 30 to 39 in good health. The gene calls are TRBV28 and TRBJ2-7, with TRBD2 matching 11 bases. The specimen sequenced was naive CD4+ T cells sorted from blood. Subset here: CD45RA+ positively selected. The CDR3 DNA reads as TGTGCCAGTGGACTAGCGGGTTCCTACGAGCAGTACTTC. Amino acid sequence: CASGLAGSYEQYF. The full variable domain, its missing parts supplied by reference TRBV28 and TRBJ2-7, is DVKVTQSSRYLVKRTGEKVFLECVQDMDHENMFWYRQDPGLGLRLIYFSYDVKMKEKGDIPEGYSVSREKKERFSLILESASTNQTSMYLCASGLAGSYEQYFGPGTRLTVT.